This T cell receptor (beta chain) is from a study of cytomegalovirus exposure and HLA in healthy donors. Study details: There were some 81 million unique TCRs (from HLA-typed donors) in an early data release.

Unmatched junction bases numbered 4, after V lost 4 bases and J lost 2 bases. The length of the CDR3 is 15 residues. Germline-derived CDR1 and CDR2 are PRHDT and FYEKMQ (reference sequence). The PCR was carried out with 60 Vbeta primers and 13 Jbeta primers. Data came from immunoSEQ multiplex PCR; TCRdb stores just in-frame clones and leaves some out. This table has 150,000 or so clones, around 70% appearing once. The source material was PBMCs. The V gene is TRBV13, the J gene TRBJ1-2; 10 bases agree with TRBD1. This TCR came from a man aged 25 to 40 in good health and CMV-seronegative. This chain's CDR3 is CASSSGTGDNYGYTF. The CDR3 DNA reads as TGTGCCAGCAGCTCGGGGACAGGGGACAACTATGGCTACACCTTC.